A selection of T cell receptor beta chains follows, all from one sample in a study of T cell repertoires in cytomegalovirus infection. No antigen has been assigned to these receptors. A single record per CDR3 protein comes from TCRdb applying MiXCR to the reads. The table has 600,000 to 700,000 distinct CDR3 sequences, 33% seen once. Specimen: cultured PBMCs, collected from culture after CMV antigen stimulation. These TCRs come from a human donor in good health (CMV status not recorded). Some clones in this sample may be carry-over from other donors' samples. Each CDR3 is given with its conserved first and last residue. Each record gives: V gene, J gene, CDR3 protein.

>TRBV5-4|TRBJ2-1
CASSSWRKGSNEQFF
>TRBV12-3/TRBV12-4|TRBJ2-1
CASRRRADYNEQFF
>TRBV5-6|TRBJ2-1
CASTPRVGAVLSEQFF
>TRBV25-1|TRBJ2-7
CASSEEWGRREQYF
>TRBV7-2|TRBJ2-7
CASSLAAGSYEQYF
>TRBV7-2|TRBJ2-7
CASSLVGLAVYEQYF
>TRBV7-2|TRBJ2-3
CASSLSEGLAGGTDTQYF
>TRBV6-6|TRBJ2-7
CASSVRTGEYEQYF
>TRBV7-2|TRBJ2-7
CASSLPDGLDEQYF
>TRBV7-2|TRBJ2-5
CASSLKTGGPETQYF
>TRBV18|TRBJ2-5
CASSPPLTATAQYF
>TRBV6-1|TRBJ2-3
CASSDGLGVLATQYF
>TRBV29-1|TRBJ2-4
CSAGGSGNIQYF
>TRBV29-1|TRBJ2-7
CSADPGHEMGEQYF
>TRBV7-2|TRBJ2-1
CASTETGWGNEQFF
>TRBV6-2/TRBV6-3|TRBJ2-7
CASRSFRDALVYEQYF
>TRBV7-2|TRBJ2-1
CASSSQGWNEQFF
>TRBV4-3|TRBJ1-2
CASSQEGAFGYTF
>TRBV5-1|TRBJ2-5
CASSNRLAEETQYF
>TRBV7-2|TRBJ2-7
CASSTGTSGGYYF
>TRBV11-3|TRBJ2-2
CASGQGANGELFF
>TRBV4-1|TRBJ1-2
CASSQGTRQVFGYTF
>TRBV2|TRBJ2-5
CASSDDGREETQYF
>TRBV6-5|TRBJ2-7
CASSYSQGTEQYF
>TRBV7-2|TRBJ1-6
CASSLGGRSPLHF
>TRBV7-6|TRBJ1-1
CASSLSQGEAFF